The clone carrying this T cell receptor (beta chain) was seen more than once but under ten times. This sample was taken from a study of cytomegalovirus exposure and HLA in healthy donors. This PCR relied on a set of 60 Vbeta primers and 13 Jbeta primers. Profiled with immunoSEQ multiplex PCR; TCRdb holds only in-frame clones, not every one. The data hold some 160,000 clones, with 65% to 85% observed a single time. The CDR3 loop spans 16 amino acids. CDR1 is SGHNT, CDR2 YENEEA, per germline. V lost 5 bases to trimming and J lost 0 bases, with 16 bases between them. Sequencing was done on a sample of PBMCs. This chain uses TRBV11-3 with TRBJ1-1; maybe TRBD1 (5 bases). This sequence originates from a male donor in good health and CMV-seronegative. The CDR3 loop reads CASSPGQAGMNTEAFF. CDR3 bases: TGTGCCAGCAGCCCCGGTCAGGCAGGGATGAACACTGAAGCTTTCTTT.